One sample yielded the 23 T cell receptor beta chains listed below, sequenced in a study of blood T cells in healthy people across ages. A second PCR, run for about 7 to 11 cycles, used a sample-barcoded 5' primer plus a J-beta primer mix. TCRdb passed the 5' RACE reads through MiXCR, listing each CDR3 protein once. The table has some 1.7 million distinct CDR3 sequences, roughly 27% seen once. Sequencing was performed on blood. These receptors were collected from a woman aged 30 to 39 in good health.

About this clonotype itself: A much larger clone differs by one base, so this may be a read error. V is TRBV5-1 and J is TRBJ2-1; D unresolved. V lost 0 bases, J lost 7 bases, and 17 bases lay in between. The CDR3 is made up of 16 amino acids. The V gene's germline CDR1 is SGHRS and CDR2 YFSETQ. The CDR3 region has the DNA TGCGCCAGCAGCTTGGCAGCGCGAGGCCTAGGTAATGAGCAGTTCTTC. It yields the protein CASSLAARGLGNEQFF.

CDR3 protein: CASRSGSNYGYTF. The CDR3, as DNA: TGTGCCAGTAGGAGTGGATCCAACTATGGCTACACCTTC. The rearrangement joins TRBV2 to TRBJ1-2; no clear D. Trimming removed 9 bases at V and 2 bases at J, with 13 bases between. The CDR3 loop spans 13 amino acids. From germline, CDR1 is SNHLY and CDR2 FYNNEI.

This clonotype was counted at least ten times. V is TRBV19 and J is TRBJ2-6; D gene uncertain. CDR1 and CDR2 (germline): LNHDA, SQIVND (reference sequence). The CDR3 totals 13 residues. Trimming stripped 7 bases from V and 1 base from J, with 5 bases between. CDR3 sequence: CASMISGANVLTF. The DNA for the CDR3 is TGTGCCAGTATGATATCTGGGGCCAACGTCCTGACTTTC.

This clonotype has more than one count but fewer than ten. In nucleotides, the CDR3 is TGCGCCAGCAGCCAAGATCGGAGACTCAGTGTCTACGAGCAGTACTTC. This gives the protein CASSQDRRLSVYEQYF. The V gene is TRBV4-3, the J gene TRBJ2-7; no clear D gene. CDR1 LGHNA and CDR2 YSLEER come from the germline V gene. Trimming left V 0 bases short and J 3 bases short, with 15 bases between. The CDR3 has 16 residues.

This clonotype appeared a few times. The chain uses TRBV5-1 and TRBJ2-1; 7 positions match TRBD1. V was pared by 4 bases and J by 7 bases, with 11 bases of the junction left unmatched. CDR3 length equals 15 residues. Germline lookup yields CDR1 SGHRS and CDR2 YFSETQ. The CDR3 DNA is TGCGCCAGCAGCGCAGGACAGGCTTCGGGAAATGAGCAGTTCTTC. It specifies CASSAGQASGNEQFF. Complete variable domain (other parts from reference TRBV5-1 and TRBJ2-1): KAGVTQTPRYLIKTRGQQVTLSCSPISGHRSVSWYQQTPGQGLQFLFEYFSETQRNKGNFPGRFSGRQFSNSRSEMNVSTLELGDSALYLCASSAGQASGNEQFFGPGTRLTVL.

This clonotype was detected many times. This sequence joins TRBV6-4 and TRBJ2-5, with D possibly being TRBD2 (6 bases). The CDR3 totals 15 residues. V was clipped by 2 bases and J by 6 bases, with 16 bases between them. Germline V lookup: CDR1 MRHNA, CDR2 SNTAGT. In DNA, the CDR3 is TGTGCCAGCAGTGACCCCTTGGGGGGTAATCAGACCCAGTACTTC. Amino acids: CASSDPLGGNQTQYF.

This clonotype appeared a few times. This rearrangement joins TRBV15 to TRBJ2-5, with unresolved D. Trimming stripped 4 bases from V and 0 bases from J, with 9 bases between. CDR1 is LNHNV and CDR2 is YYDKDF in the germline V gene (reference sequence). CDR3 length equals 14 residues. The CDR3 sequence is CATSNGVYQETQYF. Written as DNA, the CDR3 is TGTGCCACCAGCAATGGGGTCTACCAAGAGACCCAGTACTTC.

The gene calls are TRBV7-8 and TRBJ2-1, with 9 bases that match TRBD1. The CDR3 is made up of 15 amino acids. The germline gives CDR1 SGHVS, CDR2 FQNEAQ. V dropped 5 bases and J dropped 8; count of bases not matched to a gene: 10. CDR3 in amino acids: CASSARDRVFYEQFF. The CDR3 DNA reads as TGTGCCAGCAGCGCCCGGGACAGGGTTTTTTATGAGCAGTTCTTC.

This clonotype was seen only a few times. The genes are TRBV9 and TRBJ2-1; 10 bases match TRBD1. CDR1 is SGDLS, CDR2 YYNGEE, per germline. The CDR3 is made up of 16 amino acids. Trimming took 0 bases from V and 4 from J; bases not matched to a gene: 4. In DNA, the CDR3 is TGTGCCAGCAGCGTAGCGGGACAGGGGTCATACAATGAGCAGTTCTTC. Translation: CASSVAGQGSYNEQFF.

The V and J genes are TRBV29-1 and TRBJ1-1; D is undetermined. Germline CDR1 is SQVTM and CDR2 is ANQGSEA. The CDR3 covers 8 residues. Trimming left V 3 bases short and J 8 bases short, with 1 base between. CDR3 protein: CSVEEAFF. The CDR3 nucleotides read TGCAGCGTTGAGGAAGCTTTCTTT.

There are a few counts of this clonotype. The chain joins TRBV12-3 or TRBV12-4 to TRBJ2-1; 7 nucleotides match TRBD2. This CDR3 spans 16 amino acids. Losses at the gene ends were 2 bases for V and 5 bases for J; bases not matched to a gene: 9. CDR3 amino acids: CASSLRTGRNDNEQFF. CDR3 coding DNA: TGTGCCAGCAGTTTAAGAACCGGGAGGAACGACAATGAGCAGTTCTTC.

The chain joins TRBV20-1 to TRBJ2-7; 10 positions agree with TRBD2. V lost 5 bases to trimming and J lost 0 bases; unmatched junction nucleotides: 7. Germline CDR1 is DFQATT and CDR2 is SNEGSKA (reference sequence). This CDR3 contains 15 residues. The CDR3, as DNA: TGCAGTGCTCGCGGACTAGCGGAGAGCTCCTACGAGCAGTACTTC. It encodes CSARGLAESSYEQYF.

Comments on this clonotype: Being one base from a much bigger clone, this may be a read error. The V gene is TRBV6-6, the J gene TRBJ2-7; D may be TRBD1 or TRBD2 (5 bases each). Germline V CDR1 and CDR2: MNHNY, SVGAGI (reference sequence). The germline V and J ends were trimmed by 10 bases and 2 bases, with 18 bases remaining between them. The CDR3 length is 14 residues. The CDR3 nucleotides are TGTGCCAACGGGAAGGGGAGAGGGGCCTACGAGCAGTACTTC. As protein: CANGKGRGAYEQYF.

This clonotype came up a few times. The chain joins TRBV10-3 to TRBJ2-7; maybe TRBD1 (5 bases). From germline, CDR1 is ENHRY and CDR2 SYGVKD. The CDR3 extends over 15 amino acids. V was pared by 6 bases and J by 0 bases, with 15 bases between. The CDR3 reads CAIRRQNRSSYEQYF. The CDR3 nucleotides read TGTGCCATCAGAAGACAGAACCGAAGCTCCTACGAGCAGTACTTC.

This clonotype was seen just once. V gene TRBV4-1 combines with J gene TRBJ1-2; 7 bases are shared with TRBD1. The V gene's germline CDR1 is MGHRA and CDR2 YSYEKL. The CDR3 totals 15 residues. V was clipped by 0 bases and J by 5 bases; unmatched bases: 6. The CDR3 DNA reads as TGCGCCAGCAGCCAAGACGCGACAGGGTATTATGGCTACACCTTC. Protein product: CASSQDATGYYGYTF.

This clonotype was found many times. V usage is TRBV27 and J usage is TRBJ1-2, with TRBD1 matching over 8 bases. The CDR3 has 15 amino acids. The trim removed 7 bases at V and 0 bases at J, leaving 7 bases unmatched. CDR1 and CDR2 from the germline V gene are MNHEY and SMNVEV (reference sequence). The CDR3 nucleotides read TGTGCCAGCAAATCGGACAGGGCGACTAACTATGGCTACACCTTC. It is translated as CASKSDRATNYGYTF.

This clonotype was recorded a few times. This rearrangement joins TRBV12-3 or TRBV12-4 to TRBJ1-2; D remains ambiguous. CDR3 length: 13 residues. Trimming stripped 3 bases from V and 6 bases from J, with 11 bases between. In DNA form, the CDR3 reads TGTGCCAGCAGTTTCGTCCTGGATCATGGCTACACCTTC. Translated: CASSFVLDHGYTF.

A note on this clonotype: At one end the junction does not follow the germline gene, possibly because of a read error. The chain links TRBV18 to TRBJ2-1; TRBD2 matches 9 bases. The germline gives CDR1 KGHSH, CDR2 LQKENI. There are 16 residues in the CDR3. CDR3: CASPPQRGDSYNEQFF. CDR3 DNA: TGTGCCAGCCCACCACAGCGGGGGGATTCCTACAATGAGCAGTTCTTC.

This clonotype was counted ten times or more. V gene TRBV6-5 combines with J gene TRBJ2-3; the D is unclear. Trimming pared 6 bases from V and 0 bases from J, leaving 13 bases between. The CDR3 is 15 amino acids. Germline V gene data show CDR1 as MNHEY and CDR2 as SVGAGI. DNA of the CDR3: TGTGCCAGCAGCCTTACTGGACGGAGCACAGATACGCAGTATTTT. As protein: CASSLTGRSTDTQYF.

With regard to this clonotype: A much larger clone differs from this one at a single base, so this may be a read error. The rearrangement uses TRBV4-3 and TRBJ2-4; D is unclear. Germline-derived CDR1 and CDR2 are LGHNA and YSLEER. This CDR3 has 15 residues. CDR3 sequence (DNA): TGCGCCAGCAGCCAAGATAGGGCTGGATCCTACGAGCAGGACTTC. Its protein product is CASSQDRAGSYEQDF.

This rearrangement joins TRBV9 to TRBJ2-5; D call uncertain. The J call is doubtful: the DNA matches TRBJ2-7 better. Germline CDR1 SGDLS, CDR2 YYNGEE. The CDR3 runs to 12 residues. CDR3 DNA sequence: TGTGCCAGCAGCCCTGAGATACACGAGCAGTACTTC. Its translation: CASSPEIHEQYF.

This clonotype was detected a few times. This rearrangement joins TRBV30 to TRBJ2-1; possible D gene TRBD1, 5 bases. Trimming removed 4 bases from V and 0 bases from J, with 10 bases in between. This CDR3 has 14 amino acids. Per the germline V gene, CDR1 is GTSNPN and CDR2 is SVGIG (reference sequence). In nucleotides, the CDR3 is TGTGCCTGGAAGGGGCTGAGCTCCTACAATGAGCAGTTCTTC. Amino acids: CAWKGLSSYNEQFF.

The V and J genes are TRBV5-1 and TRBJ2-3; maybe TRBD2 (6 bases). The germline V and J ends were trimmed by 3 bases and 2 bases, with 13 bases remaining between them. The CDR3 contains 15 residues. In germline, CDR1 is SGHRS, CDR2 YFSETQ. CDR3 sequence (DNA): TGCGCCAGCAGCTGGATTGGGACTCTCACAGATACGCAGTATTTT. It specifies CASSWIGTLTDTQYF.